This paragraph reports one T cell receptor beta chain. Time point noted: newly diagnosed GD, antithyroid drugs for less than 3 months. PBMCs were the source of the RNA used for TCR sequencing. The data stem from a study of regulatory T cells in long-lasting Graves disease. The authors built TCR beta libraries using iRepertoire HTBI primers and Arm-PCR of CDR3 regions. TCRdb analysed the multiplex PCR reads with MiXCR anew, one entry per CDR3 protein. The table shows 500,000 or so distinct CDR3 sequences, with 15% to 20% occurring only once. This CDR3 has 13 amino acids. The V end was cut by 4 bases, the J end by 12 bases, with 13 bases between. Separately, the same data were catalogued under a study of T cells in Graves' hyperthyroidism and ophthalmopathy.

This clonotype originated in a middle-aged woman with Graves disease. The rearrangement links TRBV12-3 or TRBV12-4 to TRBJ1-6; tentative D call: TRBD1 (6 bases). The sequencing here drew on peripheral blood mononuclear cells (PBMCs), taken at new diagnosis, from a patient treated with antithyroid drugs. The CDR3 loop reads CASSSDPRGPLHF. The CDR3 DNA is TGTGCCAGCAGTTCGGACCCCAGGGGACCCCTCCACTTT.